This TCR beta chain appears in the sequencing data of a study of blood T cell repertoires in COVID-19. Study-wide context: Collection of acute and convalescent COVID-19 samples took place in the United States, Italy and Spain. Sources were T cells, B-cell-depleted T cells, or PBMCs; the material itself was cDNA or gDNA.

Original processing notes: Quantification of nucleated cells was approximated via reference gene primer amplification. Method: immunoSEQ multiplex PCR; TCRdb's copy keeps in-frame clones and lacks some. V and J calls and clone size are as listed in that table; D and trimming were resolved from the DNA. The table includes about 150,000 clones, 88% detected once. Germline CDR1 is MNHEY and CDR2 is SVGAGI. After removal of 10 bases from V and 4 bases from J, the junction contained 7 bases not matched to a gene. The CDR3 has 14 amino acids. Sequences were obtained from peripheral blood. The clonotype was recovered from a man between 45 and 60 years old who had recovered from COVID-19. This chain connects TRBV6-5 to TRBJ2-5; 12 bases fit TRBD2. The CDR3 nucleotides are TGTGCCACTGGGGGGGGACTAGCGGGAGAGACCCAGTACTTC. Its protein is CATGGGLAGETQYF.